Below, one T cell receptor beta chain is given with its context. Its specificity is unknown. The data stem from a study of shared clonotypes between healthy human individuals. The study, taken as a whole, reports: Four donors shared about 4.8% of their naive CD4 clonotypes. Estimated clonotype richness was generally higher in naive than memory subsets.

Naive CD8 populations comprised CD45RO-negative cells positively selected for CCR7, excluding terminally differentiated effector memory CD45RA+ cells. Sequencing used immunoSEQ multiplex PCR; TCRdb keeps in-frame clones, though not all of them. This repertoire shows about 2.1 million clones, around 95% found once; its top ten account for around 1.7%. Germline assignment: CDR1 SGHDT and CDR2 YYEEEE. The CDR3 contains 15 residues. V lost 2 bases to trimming and J lost 6 bases; unmatched junction nucleotides: 8. The origin of this receptor is a man aged 18-30 years in good health. Some clones in this sample may be carry-over from other donors' samples. Sequencing was performed on naive CD8+ T cells from PBMCs. The chain links TRBV5-6 to TRBJ2-7; 10 bases are shared with TRBD2. The CDR3 DNA is TGTGCCAGCAGCTTTGGCCCTAGCGGGAGTGGCGAGCAGTACTTC. This codes for CASSFGPSGSGEQYF.